This entry is about one T cell receptor beta chain. Original processing notes: Estimation of nucleated cell counts was performed using reference gene primer amplification. Clones were read by immunoSEQ multiplex PCR, and TCRdb kept only the in-frame ones, dropping some. For V, J and clone size, that table is used; D and trimming come from the DNA. The sample has under 150,000 clones, roughly nine tenths seen once. The sample belongs to a study of blood T cell repertoires in COVID-19. Study information: Sample material is recorded as cDNA or gDNA derived from T cells, B-cell-depleted T cells, or PBMCs.

Germline assignment: CDR1 SGHAT and CDR2 FQNNGV. This CDR3 is built from 12 residues. Deletions cut 5 bases from V and 7 bases from J, with 12 bases between. This receptor was identified in a man between 45 and 60 years old with active COVID-19. The specimen sequenced was peripheral blood. The chain is built from TRBV11-2 and TRBJ2-7, with TRBD2 as a possible D gene (5 bases). CDR3 loop: CASSRETGEQYF. The CDR3 nucleotides read TGTGCCAGCAGCCGGGAAACGGGGGAGCAGTACTTC.